This paragraph covers one TCR beta chain sequence. The record originates from a study of cytomegalovirus exposure and HLA in healthy donors. Trimming shortened V by 7 bases and J by 5 bases, and 15 bases separated the two germline ends. The CDR3 sequence is 14 residues long. The V gene's germline CDR1 is SNHLY and CDR2 FYNNEI. 60 Vbeta and 13 Jbeta primers were used in PCR. Sequencing used immunoSEQ multiplex PCR; TCRdb keeps in-frame clones, though not all of them. The sample records 150,000 to 200,000 clones, approximately 80% being singletons. This receptor was obtained from a woman aged 45-60 years in good health and CMV-seronegative. The sequenced material came from PBMCs. This chain uses TRBV2 with TRBJ1-3, with TRBD1 as a possible D gene (6 bases). The CDR3 reads CASTEQGSRNTIYF. DNA of the CDR3: TGTGCCAGCACCGAACAGGGTTCGCGAAACACCATATATTTT.